These T cell receptor beta chains were read from a single sample in a study of low-dose radiotherapy and immunotherapy resistance in tumors. MiXCR, applied by TCRdb to the reads, yields one record per CDR3 protein. Here the sample spans about 58,000 distinct CDR3 sequences, approximately 22% being singletons. The sequencing used PBMCs, collected after low-dose radiotherapy plus immunotherapy. These receptors all stem from a male donor with prostate cancer. Each CDR3 is given with its conserved first and last residue. A D gene is named only where the DNA matches it firmly. Clone size, where shown, is once, few, many, or a class for clones that have expanded.

D gene: NA; V gene: TRBV18; clone size: few; J gene: TRBJ2-6; CDR3 DNA: TGTGCCAGCTCACCACTCGCACTCTCTGGCCGCTCTGGGGCCAACGTCCTGACTTTC; CDR3 protein: CASSPLALSGRSGANVLTF
D gene: TRBD2; V gene: TRBV6-6; clone size: many; J gene: TRBJ2-2; CDR3 DNA: TGTGCCAGCAGCAGCGGACTAGCGTGGGGCACCGGGGAGCTGTTTTTT; CDR3 protein: CASSSGLAWGTGELFF
D gene: NA; V gene: TRBV7-8; clone size: NA; J gene: TRBJ2-7; CDR3 DNA: TGTGCCAGCAGCTTAGCGGCGGGGGCCTCCTACGAGCAGTACTTC; CDR3 protein: CASSLAAGASYEQYF
D gene: TRBD2; V gene: TRBV20-1; clone size: many; J gene: TRBJ2-3; CDR3 DNA: TGCAGTGCAACGACTAGCGGGAGCACAGATACGCAGTATTTT; CDR3 protein: CSATTSGSTDTQYF
D gene: NA; V gene: TRBV6-2/TRBV6-3; clone size: many; J gene: TRBJ1-3; CDR3 DNA: TGTGCCAGCAGGGAACCGCAGTATCGTGGAAACACCATATATTTT; CDR3 protein: CASREPQYRGNTIYF
D gene: NA; V gene: TRBV10-3; clone size: NA; J gene: TRBJ2-2; CDR3 DNA: NA; CDR3 protein: CAISEARRTGELFFF
D gene: NA; V gene: TRBV29-1; clone size: many; J gene: TRBJ1-2; CDR3 DNA: TGCAGCGGCGGAGGGGGGCCTCAAATCCCTGGCTACACCTTC; CDR3 protein: CSGGGGPQIPGYTF
D gene: TRBD2; V gene: TRBV7-6; clone size: many; J gene: TRBJ2-5; CDR3 DNA: TGTGCCAGCAGCTCTAGCCACGGACTAGTGAGACAAGAGACCCAGTACTTC; CDR3 protein: CASSSSHGLVRQETQYF
D gene: TRBD2; V gene: TRBV5-1; clone size: many; J gene: TRBJ2-4; CDR3 DNA: TGCGCCAGCAGACTCAGCGGGAGCGGAAACATTCAGTACTTC; CDR3 protein: CASRLSGSGNIQYF
D gene: TRBD1; V gene: TRBV11-2; clone size: many; J gene: TRBJ2-7; CDR3 DNA: TGTGCCAGCAGCTTTAGAGCAGGGGGATGGGGCGAGCAGTACTTC; CDR3 protein: CASSFRAGGWGEQYF
D gene: NA; V gene: TRBV4-1; clone size: many; J gene: TRBJ1-1; CDR3 DNA: TGCGCCAGCAGCCACACTGAAGCTTTCTTT; CDR3 protein: CASSHTEAFF